The clone carrying this TCR beta chain was observed many times. Its specificity is unknown. The CDR3 spans 15 residues. Germline assignment: CDR1 SGHVS and CDR2 FQNEAQ. V gave up 5 bases and J gave up 0 bases, with 13 bases separating them. This sample's time point: healthy volunteer bleed at 6 weeks. The total RNA was obtained from whole blood that was not fractionated. The data belong to a study of human T cells and chemical hapten exposure. Study observations and caveats: TCRs above 1 in 1000 frequency stayed constant with DPC sensitization.

Unique molecular identifiers were attached to individual cDNA molecules during library preparation. TCRdb analysed the RACE reads with MiXCR anew, one entry per CDR3 protein. The sample yields tens of thousands of distinct CDR3 sequences, less than 5.5% seen once. The chain has TRBV7-8 and TRBJ1-1, with a tentative D call TRBD1 (5 bases). This receptor was taken from a human donor in good health. Some clones in this sample may be carry-over from other donors' samples. Sequencing was performed on whole blood. CDR3 region: CASSAPGGLNTEAFF. The CDR3 nucleotides read TGTGCCAGCAGCGCGCCGGGGGGGTTGAACACTGAAGCTTTCTTT. Full variable domain (outside the CDR3, taken from reference TRBV7-8 and TRBJ1-1): GAGVSQSPRYKVAKRGQDVALRCDPISGHVSLFWYQQALGQGPEFLTYFQNEAQLDKSGLPSDRFFAERPEGSVSTLKIQRTQQEDSAVYLCASSAPGGLNTEAFFGQGTRLTVV.